The 9 T cell receptor beta chains below were found in one sample sequenced in a study of blood T cell repertoires in COVID-19. Sequenced by immunoSEQ multiplex PCR; TCRdb stores in-frame clones only, minus some. The profile covers under 400,000 clones, with approximately 89% appearing a single time and 1.5% to 2% taken by the ten largest. Sequences were obtained from PBMCs or T cells enriched from blood (not recorded which). The receptors derive from a man aged 40-55 years in a cohort exposed to, infected with or recovered from COVID-19 (not recorded which).

This chain connects TRBV6-5 to TRBJ2-3, with a possible D match to TRBD2 (6 bases). The CDR3 consists of 16 residues. V was pared by 1 base and J by 5 bases, with 16 bases between. CDR1 is MNHEY, CDR2 SVGAGI, per germline. As DNA, the CDR3 is TGTGCCAGCAGTTACTTCTCTCCGGGAGAGGGAGATACGCAGTATTTT. Amino acid sequence: CASSYFSPGEGDTQYF.

The chain has TRBV15 and TRBJ2-1; 11 bases line up with TRBD2. This CDR3 contains 17 residues. CDR1 is LNHNV, CDR2 YYDKDF, per germline (reference sequence). V dropped 7 bases and J dropped 8; count of bases not matched to a gene: 16. The CDR3, as DNA: TGTGCCACCACCATGTTAAGGCTAGCGGGAGGACGTGATGAGCAGTTCTTC. This sequence encodes CATTMLRLAGGRDEQFF.

CDR3 sequence reads: CASSFGTGAYEQYF. Here the CDR3 DNA reads TGTGCCAGCAGTTTTGGGACAGGGGCCTACGAGCAGTACTTC. The chain recombines TRBV28 with TRBJ2-7, with 10 bases lining up with TRBD1. From germline, CDR1 is MDHEN and CDR2 SYDVKM. The CDR3 runs to 14 residues. V was pared by 3 bases and J by 2 bases, with 1 base of the junction left unmatched.

V usage is TRBV5-1 and J usage is TRBJ2-5; 8 bases are a match to TRBD1. The CDR3 runs 14 residues. Germline values: CDR1 SGHRS, CDR2 YFSETQ. Trimming at V came to 3 bases and at J to 4 bases, leaving 5 bases not matched to a gene. The CDR3 loop is CASSSGTGRETQYF. CDR3 in DNA: TGCGCCAGCAGCTCGGGGACAGGACGAGAGACCCAGTACTTC.

The chain links TRBV28 to TRBJ2-7; D unresolved. Trimming left V 9 bases short and J 6 bases short, with 15 bases between. This CDR3 has 12 residues. Germline V gene data show CDR1 as MDHEN and CDR2 as SYDVKM. The CDR3 loop is CASSPGYREQYF. CDR3 coding DNA: TGTGCCAGTAGCCCCGGTTATCGCGAGCAGTACTTC.

This chain links TRBV7-9 with TRBJ1-2, with 8 bases lining up with TRBD1. This CDR3 has 13 amino acids. Germline-derived CDR1 and CDR2 are SEHNR and FQNEAQ (reference sequence). J gave up 11 bases and V 1 base, and 6 bases lay outside the gene matches. The CDR3: CASSLDRGLGYTF. The CDR3 DNA follows: TGTGCCAGCAGCTTAGACAGGGGGTTAGGTTACACCTTC.

This clone has only one observation. The V call is TRBV10-3, the J call TRBJ2-1; 16 positions agree with TRBD2. CDR3 length equals 21 residues. The J segment lost 2 bases and the V segment lost 6 bases, leaving 16 bases of the junction unmatched. Germline CDR1 ENHRY, CDR2 SYGVKD. The CDR3 sequence is CAISPGTSGRDTNTPYNEQFF. CDR3 nucleotides: TGTGCCATCAGCCCCGGGACTAGCGGGAGGGACACAAATACACCCTACAATGAGCAGTTCTTC.

The chain carries TRBV7-9 and TRBJ2-2; D unclear. The CDR3 has 15 amino acids. Trimming took off 3 bases at V and 0 bases at J, with 8 bases between the two ends. Germline V gene data show CDR1 as SEHNR and CDR2 as FQNEAQ (reference sequence). The CDR3 region has the DNA TGTGCCAGCAGCTTCTCAGTTTCGAACACCGGGGAGCTGTTTTTT. This sequence encodes CASSFSVSNTGELFF.

This chain connects TRBV9 to TRBJ1-4, with D possibly TRBD1 on 5 matching bases. Looked up from germline, CDR1 is SGDLS and CDR2 is YYNGEE. The CDR3 length is 16 residues. V lost 1 base, J lost 7 bases, and 17 bases lay in between. In DNA form, the CDR3 reads TGTGCCAGCAGCGTATACGGGGCCGGGGGTGGTGAAAAACTGTTTTTT. It yields the protein CASSVYGAGGGEKLFF.